This TCR beta chain was captured in a study of blood T cell repertoires in COVID-19. Source study methods: Estimation of nucleated cell counts was performed using reference gene primer amplification. The repertoire was sequenced with immunoSEQ multiplex PCR; TCRdb's copy has only in-frame clones and lacks some. V and J calls and clone size are given by that table; D and trimming were obtained from the DNA. The sample lists a few hundred thousand clones, 85% to 90% occurring once. Trimming removed 11 bases from V and 7 bases from J, with 24 bases in between. The CDR3 sequence is 14 residues long. Germline lookup yields CDR1 ENHRY and CDR2 SYGVKD. This clone has a single count.

Sample: peripheral blood. The TCR was taken from a man aged 55 to 70 who had recovered from COVID-19. V usage is TRBV10-3 and J usage is TRBJ2-7; D is perhaps TRBD1 (7 bases). The CDR3 reads CALSGDRGVEEQYF. CDR3 in DNA: TGTGCCCTCTCGGGGGACAGAGGGGTCGAAGAGCAGTACTTC.